These 17 T cell receptor delta chains originate from one sample sequenced in a study of human gamma delta and Vdelta1 T cells. No cognate antigen is known for these TCRs. TCRdb fed the PCR reads into CATT to redo clone calling. In the table there are over 10,000 delta-chain clones, around 49% of which are singletons. The sample comprised Vdelta1 gamma-delta T cells from blood grown in culture (DOT cells). The source is a human donor in good health.

This clone was counted only a few times. The chain couples TRDV1 to TRDJ1, with D perhaps TRDD3 (5 bases). This CDR3 comprises 16 residues. V was trimmed by 0 bases and J by 5 bases, leaving 16 bases between them. Germline V CDR1 and CDR2: TSWWSYY, QGS. The CDR3 loop is CALGELSQVLEDKLIF. The DNA of the CDR3 is TGTGCTCTTGGGGAACTTTCTCAAGTACTGGAAGATAAACTCATCTTT.

This clone was observed once. The V and J genes are TRDV1 and TRDJ1, with D possibly being TRDD2 (9 bases). Germline V lookup: CDR1 TSWWSYY, CDR2 QGS. V was trimmed by 0 bases and J by 0 bases, leaving 41 bases between them. The CDR3 loop spans 26 amino acids. CDR3 sequence: CALGELVSPFLREITGDTPDTDKLIF. The CDR3, as DNA: TGTGCTCTTGGGGAACTAGTGTCGCCCTTCCTACGAGAAATCACTGGGGATACCCCTGACACCGATAAACTCATCTTT.

The rearrangement uses TRDV1 and TRDJ2, with D tentatively TRDD3 (8 bases). Germline-derived CDR1 and CDR2 are TSWWSYY and QGS. V was cut by 2 bases and J by 0 bases, with 31 bases left in between. The CDR3 length is 23 residues. CDR3 residues: CALGESHGFLRDWGGALTAQLFF. The DNA for the CDR3 is TGTGCTCTTGGGGAAAGCCATGGCTTCCTAAGAGACTGGGGGGGAGCTTTGACAGCACAACTCTTCTTT.

The V gene is TRDV1, the J gene TRDJ1; 9 bases line up with TRDD3. This CDR3 comprises 19 residues. V trimming: 4 bases; J trimming: 0 bases; junction bases outside the gene matches: 15. Germline CDR1 reads TSWWSYY; CDR2 reads QGS. The CDR3 spells CALGGLGEVPGGYTDKLIF. The CDR3 DNA follows: TGTGCTCTTGGGGGCCTTGGGGAAGTTCCTGGGGGATACACCGATAAACTCATCTTT.

The gene calls are TRDV1 and TRDJ1; possible D gene TRDD3, 7 bases. The CDR3 length is 19 residues. The V end lost 3 bases, the J end lost 1 base, and 24 bases lay between the germline ends. CDR1 is TSWWSYY, CDR2 QGS, per germline. The CDR3 protein is CALGDPPSPWGGFTDKLIF. In DNA, the CDR3 is TGTGCTCTTGGGGATCCGCCTTCCCCCTGGGGGGGATTCACCGATAAACTCATCTTT.

V and J are TRDV1 and TRDJ1; the D gene is possibly TRDD3 (6 bases). V lost 2 bases to trimming and J lost 2 bases, with 21 bases between them. CDR1 and CDR2 from the germline V gene are TSWWSYY and QGS. This CDR3 contains 18 residues. This chain's CDR3 is CALGEVSSFRGGTDKLIF. CDR3 DNA sequence: TGTGCTCTTGGGGAAGTGTCTTCATTTCGGGGGGGAACCGATAAACTCATCTTT.

This clone was counted once. The V call is TRDV1, the J call TRDJ1, with 12 bases fitting TRDD3. Germline values: CDR1 TSWWSYY, CDR2 QGS. This CDR3 region has 21 residues. Trimming took 3 bases from V and 1 from J; bases not matched to a gene: 18. The CDR3 loop is CALGDPPRDAGWGIRTDKLIF. CDR3 nucleotides: TGTGCTCTTGGGGACCCACCTCGGGATGCCGGCTGGGGGATACGCACCGATAAACTCATCTTT.

V and J are TRDV1 and TRDJ1, with 7 bases aligning to TRDD3. The CDR3 totals 15 residues. The J segment lost 2 bases and the V segment lost 6 bases, leaving 9 bases of the junction unmatched. Germline CDR1 and CDR2: TSWWSYY and QGS. CDR3 DNA: TGTGCTCTTGGTGGAGGTGGGGGGGATACCGATAAACTCATCTTT. It encodes CALGGGGGDTDKLIF.

The rearrangement uses TRDV1 and TRDJ1; the match to TRDD3 covers 7 bases. V shed 2 bases and J 1 base; nucleotides not matched to a gene: 13. The length of the CDR3 is 18 residues. Germline V gene sequence: CDR1 TSWWSYY, CDR2 QGS. CDR3 in DNA: TGTGCTCTTGGGGAAGGGGGGATTCTACGGGGAATCACCGATAAACTCATCTTT. Encoded protein: CALGEGGILRGITDKLIF.

The chain employs TRDV1 and TRDJ1; possible D gene TRDD3, 5 bases. V shed 2 bases and J shed 1 base, with 17 bases lying between them. The germline V gene encodes CDR1 TSWWSYY and CDR2 QGS. This CDR3 region has 17 residues. CDR3 loop: CALGEAPGLAGTDKLIF. The DNA for the CDR3 is TGTGCTCTTGGGGAAGCTCCGGGACTGGCCGGCACCGATAAACTCATCTTT.

The rearrangement links TRDV1 to TRDJ1; D tentatively reads TRDD2 or TRDD3 (6 bases each). Germline V gene data show CDR1 as TSWWSYY and CDR2 as QGS. This CDR3 region has 22 residues. Trimming removed 5 bases from V and 0 bases from J, with 34 bases in between. As DNA, the CDR3 is TGTGCTCTTGGGAATCGGGTACTTTCCTATTCTCCGTCTGGGGACGACACCGATAAACTCATCTTT. Encoded protein: CALGNRVLSYSPSGDDTDKLIF.

This clone was recorded a few times. This sequence joins TRDV1 and TRDJ1; 13 bases align to TRDD3. Germline trimming cut 0 bases from V and 4 bases from J; bases unmatched to any gene: 23. The CDR3 consists of 23 residues. Germline V CDR1 and CDR2: TSWWSYY, QGS. CDR3 DNA sequence: TGTGCTCTTGGGGAACTCAGGGGTCCTAGGGGTACTGGGGGATACGACGGAATCGATAAACTCATCTTT. It translates to CALGELRGPRGTGGYDGIDKLIF.

The genes are TRDV1 and TRDJ1, with 9 bases that match TRDD3. This CDR3 spans 20 amino acids. The junction had 17 bases not matched to a gene; V was cut back by 0 bases and J by 3 bases. CDR1 is TSWWSYY, CDR2 QGS, per germline. CDR3 loop: CALGELRTYRGYAVPDKLIF. As DNA, the CDR3 is TGTGCTCTTGGGGAACTGAGGACCTACAGGGGATACGCGGTCCCCGATAAACTCATCTTT.

This clone appeared a few times. The chain carries TRDV1 and TRDJ1; TRDD3 aligns across 8 bases. The J segment lost 1 base and the V segment lost 1 base, leaving 14 bases of the junction unmatched. CDR1 is TSWWSYY, CDR2 QGS, per germline. The CDR3 has 19 amino acids. CDR3 nucleotide sequence: TGTGCTCTTGGGGAACGGAGGTCGTTCCTGGGGGAACCCACCGATAAACTCATCTTT. The encoded protein is CALGERRSFLGEPTDKLIF.

The chain joins TRDV1 to TRDJ1; TRDD2 agrees at 9 bases. The length of the CDR3 is 15 residues. CDR1 is TSWWSYY and CDR2 is QGS in the germline V gene. The trim removed 3 bases at V and 7 bases at J, leaving 9 bases unmatched. The CDR3 coding sequence is TGTGCTCTTGGGGAGCCGCCTTCCTACGCGCCTAAACTCATCTTT. This codes for CALGEPPSYAPKLIF.

The V call is TRDV1, the J call TRDJ1; 10 bases match TRDD3. Germline V gene lookup returns CDR1 TSWWSYY and CDR2 QGS. Trimming cost V 3 bases and J 0 bases; bases outside gene matches: 19. The CDR3 has 21 amino acids. The CDR3: CALGEGASGGYAGQYTDKLIF. The CDR3 DNA is TGTGCTCTTGGGGAGGGGGCCTCCGGGGGATACGCAGGACAGTACACCGATAAACTCATCTTT.

The V and J genes are TRDV1 and TRDJ1, with 9 bases matching TRDD2. Germline loops: CDR1 TSWWSYY, CDR2 QGS. V lost 1 base, J lost 1 base, and 28 bases stayed unmatched. This CDR3 contains 24 residues. Here the CDR3 reads CALGEPGPSDLPTGGTSGTDKLIF. The CDR3 DNA sequence: TGTGCTCTTGGGGAACCTGGCCCCAGCGACCTTCCTACAGGGGGGACCAGCGGCACCGATAAACTCATCTTT.